This T cell receptor (beta chain) was retrieved from a study of Ad26.COV2.S vaccination and SARS-CoV-2 variants. As for treatment: around 19 received Ad26.COV2.S at low or high dose, single or two shots; about 5 received placebo; per-sample allocation not given. Collection of the samples took place on day 63 after the first injection of vaccine or placebo. To note about this clone: Its antigen is still unknown.

Study-level findings and limits: The breadth of spike-specific CD8+ and CD4+ T cell responses after vaccination was reportedly substantial. Measurements of TCR breadth and depth may have given underestimates of the total T cell responses. Greater spike-specific TCR breadth was seen in vaccine recipients than in placebo recipients.

Generated by immunoSEQ multiplex PCR, the TCRdb table keeps only in-frame clones and is missing some. The table has 250,000 or so clones, roughly 89% seen once. The receptor's source is a person aged 18-65 years who received the Ad26.COV2.S COVID-19 vaccine or a placebo. The source was peripheral blood, collected in a trial of Ad26.COV2.S vaccine versus placebo.

The CDR3 loop is CASSLDSGQFISYEQYF. The CDR3, as DNA: TGTGCCAGCAGCTTAGATTCGGGACAATTCATTTCCTACGAGCAGTACTTC. The chain couples TRBV7-2 to TRBJ2-7; TRBD1 might be the D (6 bases). The CDR3 consists of 17 residues. Germline loops: CDR1 SGHTA, CDR2 FQGNSA. V shed 1 base and J shed 1 base, with 17 bases lying between them. The complete variable domain, with remaining parts taken from reference TRBV7-2 and TRBJ2-7, reads GAGVSQSPSNKVTEKGKDVELRCDPISGHTALYWYRQSLGQGLEFLIYFQGNSAPDKSGLPSDRFSAERTGGSVSTLTIQRTQQEDSAVYLCASSLDSGQFISYEQYFGPGTRLTVT.